This entry lists 4 T cell receptor beta chains sequenced from one sample in a study of CD8+ T cells in alopecia areata. As for treatment: oral pan-JAK inhibitor, 5-10 mg twice daily. RNA was isolated and reverse transcribed to cDNA, the sequencing template. Generated by immunoSEQ multiplex PCR, the TCRdb table keeps only in-frame clones and is missing some. The sample consists of 110,000 or so clones, about 54% of them appearing once. Here the sequenced sample was CD8+ T cells sorted from blood, taken at week 4, from a patient treated with tofacitinib. Receptors were obtained from a human donor with alopecia areata.

The chain links TRBV7-2 to TRBJ2-2; possibly TRBD1 for D (5 bases). V was trimmed by 1 base and J by 4 bases, leaving 13 bases between them. The V gene's germline CDR1 is SGHTA and CDR2 FQGNSA. This CDR3 is built from 16 residues. The CDR3 here is CASSLDSGLGTGELFF. DNA of the CDR3: TGTGCCAGCAGCTTAGATTCAGGGTTGGGCACCGGGGAGCTGTTTTTT.

This rearrangement joins TRBV25-1 to TRBJ1-1; TRBD1 is a possible D gene (6 bases). The CDR3 contains 12 residues. In germline, CDR1 is MGHDK, CDR2 SYGVNS. Trimming shortened V by 6 bases and J by 8 bases, and 13 bases separated the two germline ends. The CDR3 loop reads CASRHRVGEAFF. CDR3 nucleotides: TGTGCCAGCAGGCACAGGGTCGGCGAAGCTTTCTTT. Supplemented by reference TRBV25-1 and TRBJ1-1, the full variable domain reads EADIYQTPRYLVIGTGKKITLECSQTMGHDKMYWYQQDPGMELHLIHYSYGVNSTEKGDLSSESTVSRIRTEHFPLTLESARPSHTSQYLCASRHRVGEAFFGQGTRLTVV.

The J gene is TRBJ1-1, the V gene TRBV29-1; D is perhaps TRBD1 (6 bases). The V gene's germline CDR1 is SQVTM and CDR2 ANQGSEA. The V end was cut by 1 base, the J end by 6 bases, with 15 bases between. The CDR3 contains 14 residues. The CDR3 DNA sequence: TGCAGCGTTGAAGGGGTTGAAGGGGGACCTGAAGCTTTCTTT. Translating it yields CSVEGVEGGPEAFF.

V usage is TRBV15 and J usage is TRBJ1-2; maybe TRBD1 (5 bases). The CDR3 is 16 amino acids. CDR1 and CDR2 from the germline V gene are LNHNV and YYDKDF (reference sequence). V was trimmed by 4 bases and J by 0 bases, leaving 15 bases between them. CDR3 protein: CATSTKGLSSNYGYTF. CDR3 nucleotides: TGTGCCACCAGCACCAAGGGACTTTCCTCTAACTATGGCTACACCTTC.